A single sample gave rise to the 17 T cell receptor beta chains below, sequenced in a study of HIV-infected patients and healthy controls. All unsorted peripheral T cells were captured because whole blood was used without fractionation. cDNA was made from approximately 0.55 ug RNA using alpha and beta constant primers. Separate chain-specific third strand synthesis with multiplexing indices produced the alpha and beta libraries. TCRdb processed the 5' RACE reads anew with MiXCR; each CDR3 protein has one entry. The sample carries some 11,000 distinct CDR3 sequences, around 9.3% recorded once. The sample was blood, taken before antiretroviral therapy. Receptors were obtained from an adult with HIV infection. The donor label of this sample is uncertain.

This clonotype occurred many times. The chain employs TRBV7-6 and TRBJ1-4; D may be TRBD1 (5 bases). The length of the CDR3 is 15 residues. CDR1 SGHVS and CDR2 FNYEAQ come from the germline V gene. Between the trimmed V and J ends, which lost 2 bases and 2 bases, there was a span of 9 bases. The CDR3: CASSLRQSTNEKLFF. CDR3 coding DNA: TGTGCCAGCAGCTTAAGACAGTCGACTAATGAAAAACTGTTTTTT.

This clonotype has a count of ten or more. This rearrangement joins TRBV6-6 to TRBJ1-5; 9 nucleotides line up with TRBD1. V gave up 8 bases and J gave up 3 bases; unmatched junction bases: 5. Germline V gives CDR1 MNHNY, CDR2 SVGAGI (reference sequence). The CDR3 length is 14 residues. The CDR3 sequence is CASARDRVNQPQHF. CDR3 bases: TGTGCCAGCGCCCGGGACAGGGTCAATCAGCCCCAGCATTTT.

This clonotype showed up many times. The chain is built from TRBV5-1 and TRBJ1-1, with D maybe TRBD1 (6 bases). Trimming stripped 0 bases from V and 4 bases from J, with 19 bases between. The length of the CDR3 is 17 residues. Germline V gene sequence: CDR1 SGHRS, CDR2 YFSETQ. The CDR3 region is CASSLDNRVPLGTEAFF. The CDR3 coding sequence is TGCGCCAGCAGCTTGGATAACAGGGTCCCATTGGGCACTGAAGCTTTCTTT.

V and J are TRBV7-2 and TRBJ2-3; 8 positions agree with TRBD2. Trimming removed 5 bases from V and 3 bases from J; junction bases left unmatched: 16. CDR3 length equals 18 residues. In germline, CDR1 is SGHTA, CDR2 FQGNSA. The CDR3 sequence: CASSGRGRGGLRTDTQYF. In DNA, the CDR3 is TGTGCCAGCAGCGGAAGGGGCCGGGGGGGCTTGAGAACAGATACGCAGTATTTT. The complete variable domain, with remaining parts taken from reference TRBV7-2 and TRBJ2-3, reads GAGVSQSPSNKVTEKGKDVELRCDPISGHTALYWYRQSLGQGLEFLIYFQGNSAPDKSGLPSDRFSAERTGGSVSTLTIQRTQQEDSAVYLCASSGRGRGGLRTDTQYFGPGTRLTVL.

At least ten counts were recorded for this clonotype. This chain connects TRBV10-1 to TRBJ2-7, with TRBD2 matching over 8 bases. CDR1 is WNHNN and CDR2 is SYGVQD in the germline V gene (reference sequence). The CDR3 sequence is 15 residues long. With 3 bases clipped from V and 6 bases from J, the junction kept 10 bases outside the gene matches. The chain's CDR3 is CASSDEFGLASEQYF. CDR3 nucleotide sequence: TGCGCCAGCAGTGATGAATTCGGACTAGCATCCGAGCAGTACTTC.

In its sample, this clonotype was seen many times. The chain has TRBV6-5 and TRBJ1-2; 9 bases align to TRBD1. Trimming at V came to 6 bases and at J to 4 bases, leaving 6 bases not matched to a gene. The length of the CDR3 is 14 residues. The germline V gene has CDR1 MNHEY and CDR2 SVGAGI. CDR3 loop: CASSLGTGPYGYTF. For the CDR3, the DNA is TGTGCCAGCAGCCTTGGGACAGGGCCCTATGGCTACACCTTC.

V and J are TRBV6-2 or TRBV6-3 and TRBJ2-7; 11 bases agree with TRBD2. This CDR3 has 15 amino acids. The junction had 6 bases not matched to a gene; V was cut back by 5 bases and J by 3 bases. CDR1 and CDR2 from the germline V gene are MNHEY and SVGEGT. CDR3 loop: CASSRIAGGDYEQYF. For the CDR3, the DNA is TGTGCCAGCAGTCGGATAGCGGGGGGGGACTACGAGCAGTACTTC.

Many counts were recorded for this clonotype. This chain joins TRBV7-8 and TRBJ2-5; D gene unclear. CDR1 and CDR2 from the germline V gene are SGHVS and FQNEAQ. This CDR3 has 11 residues. V shed 5 bases and J shed 5 bases, with 6 bases lying between them. CDR3 sequence: CASSTAETQYF. CDR3 coding DNA: TGTGCCAGCAGCACCGCCGAGACCCAGTACTTC.

This chain uses TRBV6-2 or TRBV6-3 with TRBJ2-1; D call uncertain. CDR3 length: 16 amino acids. Trimming cost V 3 bases and J 2 bases, with 14 bases left between them. Germline V gives CDR1 MNHEY, CDR2 SVGEGT. In DNA, the CDR3 is TGTGCCAGCAGTTATCCCACACCGTCAACCTACAATGAGCAGTTCTTC. Its translation is CASSYPTPSTYNEQFF.

This clonotype was seen repeatedly, ten times or more. The rearrangement uses TRBV3-1 and TRBJ2-3; D perhaps matches TRBD2 (7 bases). Looked up from germline, CDR1 is LGHDT and CDR2 is YNNKEL (reference sequence). V was pared by 1 base and J by 3 bases, with 14 bases between. The CDR3 contains 16 residues. The DNA for the CDR3 is TGTGCCAGCAGCCAAGTTGTTGAGGGGGGGACAGATACGCAGTATTTT. This sequence encodes CASSQVVEGGTDTQYF.

This clonotype was seen ten or more times. Here the CDR3 reads CASENQPRGYTF. The CDR3 region has the DNA TGTGCCAGCGAAAACCAACCCCGCGGCTACACCTTC. The chain combines TRBV6-1 with TRBJ1-2, with no clear D. The CDR3 spans 12 residues. The V end was cut by 8 bases, the J end by 8 bases, with 15 bases between. CDR1 MNHNS and CDR2 SASEGT come from the germline V gene.

There are many counts of this clonotype. The chain recombines TRBV5-6 with TRBJ1-4; no firm D call. The CDR3 covers 15 residues. Germline V lookup: CDR1 SGHDT, CDR2 YYEEEE. With 4 bases removed from V and 7 bases from J, the gap between germline ends came to 17 bases. CDR3 sequence: CASSLISGGREKLFF. Here the CDR3 DNA reads TGTGCCAGCAGCCTGATTTCGGGAGGCCGTGAAAAACTGTTTTTT.

Within the sample, this clonotype is medium-sized. The V and J genes are TRBV7-9 and TRBJ1-2; 8 positions match TRBD1. CDR1 and CDR2 from the germline V gene are SEHNR and FQNEAQ (reference sequence). The CDR3 sequence is 14 residues long. Trimming took 5 bases from V and 4 from J; bases not matched to a gene: 6. The CDR3 DNA reads as TGTGCCAGCAGCCCGACCGGGACAGGCTATGGCTACACCTTC. This codes for CASSPTGTGYGYTF.

The sample holds many counts of this clonotype. The J gene is TRBJ2-1, the V gene TRBV5-4, with a tentative D call TRBD2 (6 bases). Germline values: CDR1 SGHNT, CDR2 YYREEE (reference sequence). The CDR3 is 17 residues long. Trimming pared 2 bases from V and 6 bases from J, leaving 21 bases between. The CDR3 reads CASSFPSVRGGFNEQFF. As DNA, the CDR3 is TGTGCCAGCAGCTTTCCTAGTGTCCGGGGAGGATTCAATGAGCAGTTCTTC.

A few counts support this clonotype. J is TRBJ1-1 and V is TRBV30; D call uncertain. The CDR3 has 15 amino acids. The germline V gene has CDR1 GTSNPN and CDR2 SVGIG (reference sequence). V shed 4 bases and J shed 6 bases, with 21 bases lying between them. The CDR3 DNA reads as TGTGCCTGGAATACGAAGGAAGTTCGCGACTCTGAAGCTTTCTTT. Amino acid sequence: CAWNTKEVRDSEAFF.

This clonotype showed up just a few times. J is TRBJ1-5 and V is TRBV30; 9 bases fit TRBD1. Per germline, CDR1 GTSNPN and CDR2 SVGIG (reference sequence). Trimming cost V 3 bases and J 6 bases; bases outside gene matches: 6. The CDR3 length is 14 residues. The CDR3 region has the DNA TGTGCCTGGAGGGGACAGGGTTCGGCTCAGCCCCAGCATTTT. Translating gives CAWRGQGSAQPQHF.

This clonotype occurred a few times. The rearrangement links TRBV6-2 or TRBV6-3 to TRBJ2-2; TRBD1 matches at 8 bases. J lost 3 bases, V lost 0 bases, and 6 bases had no gene match. From germline, CDR1 is MNHEY and CDR2 SVGEGT. The CDR3 has 17 residues. The CDR3 sequence is CASSYSLDRVDTGELFF. The CDR3 DNA reads TGTGCCAGCAGTTACTCTCTGGACAGGGTCGACACCGGGGAGCTGTTTTTT.